This T cell receptor beta chain was captured by sequencing in a study of T cells in Graves' hyperthyroidism and ophthalmopathy. Regarding the study as a whole: With a median lead of 6.5 months before onset, the model predicted ophthalmopathy.

Germline V gene lookup returns CDR1 SGDLS and CDR2 YYNGEE. V was shortened by 3 bases and J by 0 bases, with 18 bases between the two germline ends. The CDR3 contains 17 residues. Over 18 months, lack of ophthalmopathy progression marked Graves' hyperthyroidism as stable. Diagnosing involved the use of clinical symptoms, serum thyroxine and TRAb, thyroid ultrasound and orbital computed tomography. A remark on this clonotype: Its antigen is not identified.

Researchers took RNA transcripts and amplified the TCR beta CDR3 regions from them. First-round RT-PCR targeting the TCR CDR3 was performed with the HTBI primer set. TCRdb ran MiXCR on the multiplex PCR reads and lists one entry per CDR3 protein. Here the sample spans a few hundred thousand distinct CDR3 sequences, around 42% being singletons. This sequence joins TRBV9 and TRBJ2-5; D is unclear. The sequence was collected from a woman aged 18-30 years with Graves' hyperthyroidism. The sequencing input was peripheral blood or thyroid tissue (not recorded which). CDR3 sequence: CASSARRHRGNQETQYF. The DNA for the CDR3 is TGTGCCAGCAGCGCCCGCAGGCACAGAGGAAACCAAGAGACCCAGTACTTC. Complete variable domain (other parts from reference TRBV9 and TRBJ2-5): DSGVTQTPKHLITATGQRVTLRCSPRSGDLSVYWYQQSLDQGLQFLIQYYNGEERAKGNILERFSAQQFPDLHSELNLSSLELGDSALYFCASSARRHRGNQETQYFGPGTRLLVL.